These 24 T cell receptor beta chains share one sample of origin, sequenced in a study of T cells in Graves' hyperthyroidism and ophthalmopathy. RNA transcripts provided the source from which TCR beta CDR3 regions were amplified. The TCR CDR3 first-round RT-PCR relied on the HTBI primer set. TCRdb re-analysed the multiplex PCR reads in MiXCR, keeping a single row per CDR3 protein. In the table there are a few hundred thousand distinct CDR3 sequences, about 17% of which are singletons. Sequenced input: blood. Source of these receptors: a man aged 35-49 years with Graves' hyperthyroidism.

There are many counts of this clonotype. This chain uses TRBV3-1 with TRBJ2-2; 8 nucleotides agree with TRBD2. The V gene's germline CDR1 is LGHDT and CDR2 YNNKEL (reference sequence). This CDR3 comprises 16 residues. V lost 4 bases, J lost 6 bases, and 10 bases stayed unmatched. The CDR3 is CASSPLPRGVAGELFF. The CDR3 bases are TGTGCCAGCAGCCCCCTCCCGCGGGGGGTTGCCGGGGAGCTGTTTTTT.

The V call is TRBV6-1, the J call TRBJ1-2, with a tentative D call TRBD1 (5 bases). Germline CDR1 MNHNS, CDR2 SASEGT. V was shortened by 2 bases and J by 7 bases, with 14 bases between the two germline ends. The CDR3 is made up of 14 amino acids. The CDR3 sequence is CASSEQAGLGGYTF. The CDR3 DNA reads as TGTGCCAGCAGTGAACAGGCAGGGCTTGGTGGCTACACCTTC.

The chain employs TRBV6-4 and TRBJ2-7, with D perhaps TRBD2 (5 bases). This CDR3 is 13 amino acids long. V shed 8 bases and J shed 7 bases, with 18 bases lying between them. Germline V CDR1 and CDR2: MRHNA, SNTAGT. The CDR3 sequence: CASSFGPRTEQYF. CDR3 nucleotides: TGTGCCAGCTCTTTCGGCCCCAGGACTGAGCAGTACTTC.

The CDR3 reads CSASVSPNTEAFF. Here the CDR3 DNA reads TGCAGTGCTAGCGTTAGTCCGAACACTGAAGCTTTCTTT. The rearrangement joins TRBV20-1 to TRBJ1-1; D remains unclear. The CDR3 totals 13 residues. The V gene's germline CDR1 is DFQATT and CDR2 SNEGSKA (reference sequence). V gave up 3 bases and J gave up 1 base, with 9 bases separating them.

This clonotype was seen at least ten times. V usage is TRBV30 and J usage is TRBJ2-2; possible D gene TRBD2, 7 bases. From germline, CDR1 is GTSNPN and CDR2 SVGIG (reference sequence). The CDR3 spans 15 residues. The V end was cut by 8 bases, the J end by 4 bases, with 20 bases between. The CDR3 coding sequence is TGTGCCGGGCAAGAGGGGGGGCAATTCACCGGGGAGCTGTTTTTT. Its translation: CAGQEGGQFTGELFF.

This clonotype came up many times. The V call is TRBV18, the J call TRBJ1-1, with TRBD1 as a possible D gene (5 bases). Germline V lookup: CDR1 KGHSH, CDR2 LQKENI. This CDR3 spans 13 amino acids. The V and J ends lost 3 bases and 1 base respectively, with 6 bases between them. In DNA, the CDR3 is TGTGCCAGCTCACCGGGGACGAACACTGAAGCTTTCTTT. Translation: CASSPGTNTEAFF. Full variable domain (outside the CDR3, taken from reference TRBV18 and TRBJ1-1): NAGVMQNPRHLVRRRGQEARLRCSPMKGHSHVYWYRQLPEEGLKFMVYLQKENIIDESGMPKERFSAEFPKEGPSILRIQQVVRGDSAAYFCASSPGTNTEAFFGQGTRLTVV.

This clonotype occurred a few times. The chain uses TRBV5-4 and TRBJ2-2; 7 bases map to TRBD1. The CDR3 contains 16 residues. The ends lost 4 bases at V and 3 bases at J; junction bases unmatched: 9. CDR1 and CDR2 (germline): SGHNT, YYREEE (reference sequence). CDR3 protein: CASSPRDREYTGELFF. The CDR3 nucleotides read TGTGCCAGCAGCCCTCGCGACAGGGAATACACCGGGGAGCTGTTTTTT.

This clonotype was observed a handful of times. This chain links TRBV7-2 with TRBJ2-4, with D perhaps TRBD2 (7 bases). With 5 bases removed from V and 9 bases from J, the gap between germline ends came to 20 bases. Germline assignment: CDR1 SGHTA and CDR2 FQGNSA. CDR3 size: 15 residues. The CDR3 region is CASSVRGGGVGIQYF. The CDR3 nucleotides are TGTGCCAGCAGCGTGAGGGGAGGGGGTGTTGGCATTCAGTACTTC.

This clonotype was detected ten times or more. The CDR3 protein is CASSFATSAYEQYF. DNA for the CDR3: TGTGCCAGCAGCTTCGCGACTAGCGCCTACGAGCAGTACTTC. J is TRBJ2-7 and V is TRBV5-8, with 8 positions matching TRBD2. With 2 bases clipped from V and 2 bases from J, the junction kept 3 bases outside the gene matches. The germline CDR1 and CDR2 sequences are SGHTS and YDEGEE. The CDR3 runs 14 residues.

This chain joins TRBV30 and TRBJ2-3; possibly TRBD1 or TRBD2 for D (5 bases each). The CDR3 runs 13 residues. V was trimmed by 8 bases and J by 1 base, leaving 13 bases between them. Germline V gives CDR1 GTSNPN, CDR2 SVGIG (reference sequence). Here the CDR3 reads CARDVFGTDTQYF. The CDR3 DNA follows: TGTGCCCGGGACGTCTTCGGCACAGATACGCAGTATTTT.

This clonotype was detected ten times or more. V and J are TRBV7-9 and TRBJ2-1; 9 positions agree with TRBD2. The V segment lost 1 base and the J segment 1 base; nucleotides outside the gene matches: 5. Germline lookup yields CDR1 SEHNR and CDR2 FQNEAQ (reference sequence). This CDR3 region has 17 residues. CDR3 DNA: TGTGCCAGCAGCTTAGTGGCTAGCGGGGCGTCCTACAATGAGCAGTTCTTC. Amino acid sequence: CASSLVASGASYNEQFF.

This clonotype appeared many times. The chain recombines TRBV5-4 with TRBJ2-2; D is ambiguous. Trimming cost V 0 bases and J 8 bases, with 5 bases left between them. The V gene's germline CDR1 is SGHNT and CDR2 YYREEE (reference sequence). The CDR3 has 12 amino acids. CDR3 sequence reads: CASSLVKGELFF. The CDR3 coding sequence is TGTGCCAGCAGCTTGGTGAAGGGGGAGCTGTTTTTT.

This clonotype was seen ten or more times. CDR3 sequence (DNA): TGTGCCTGGAGTGTACTGGACTATGGCTACACCTTC. This encodes CAWSVLDYGYTF. This rearrangement joins TRBV30 to TRBJ1-2, with no clear D. Germline V gene sequence: CDR1 GTSNPN, CDR2 SVGIG (reference sequence). Trimming took off 0 bases at V and 3 bases at J, with 5 bases between the two ends. The CDR3 has 12 residues.

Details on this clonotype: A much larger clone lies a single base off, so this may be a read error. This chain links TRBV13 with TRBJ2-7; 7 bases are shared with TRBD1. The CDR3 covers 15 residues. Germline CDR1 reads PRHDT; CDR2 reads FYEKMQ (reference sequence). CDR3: CAGSPQGDRGYEQYF. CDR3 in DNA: TGTGCCGGCAGCCCCCAGGGGGATCGGGGATACGAGCAGTACTTC.

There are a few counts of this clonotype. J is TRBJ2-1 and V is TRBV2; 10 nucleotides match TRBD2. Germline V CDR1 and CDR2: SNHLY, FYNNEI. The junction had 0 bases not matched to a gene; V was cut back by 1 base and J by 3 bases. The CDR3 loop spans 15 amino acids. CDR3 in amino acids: CASSEGLAGYNEQFF. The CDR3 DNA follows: TGTGCCAGCAGTGAAGGACTAGCGGGCTACAATGAGCAGTTCTTC.

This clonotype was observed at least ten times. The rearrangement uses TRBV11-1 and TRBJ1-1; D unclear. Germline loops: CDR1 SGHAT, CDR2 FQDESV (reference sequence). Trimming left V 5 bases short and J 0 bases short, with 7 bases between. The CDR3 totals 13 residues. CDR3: CASSGRLNTEAFF. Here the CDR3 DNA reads TGTGCCAGCAGCGGCAGATTGAACACTGAAGCTTTCTTT.

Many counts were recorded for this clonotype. The CDR3 DNA follows: TGTGCCAGCAGCCCCCGGTGGGCCGAAAGCACCGGGGAGCTGTTTTTT. Protein: CASSPRWAESTGELFF. The chain employs TRBV11-3 and TRBJ2-2; the D is unclear. CDR3 length: 16 amino acids. The germline V and J ends were trimmed by 5 bases and 4 bases, with 17 bases remaining between them. Germline lookup yields CDR1 SGHNT and CDR2 YENEEA. Full variable domain (remainder filled in from reference TRBV11-3 and TRBJ2-2): EAGVVQSPRYKIIEKKQPVAFWCNPISGHNTLYWYLQNLGQGPELLIRYENEEAVDDSQLPKDRFSAERLKGVDSTLKIQPAELGDSAVYLCASSPRWAESTGELFFGEGSRLTVL.

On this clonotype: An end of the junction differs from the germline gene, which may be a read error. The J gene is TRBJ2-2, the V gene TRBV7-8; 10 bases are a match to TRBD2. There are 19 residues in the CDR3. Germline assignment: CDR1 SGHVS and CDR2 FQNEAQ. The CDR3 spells CASSLAMTSGLRRTGGLFF. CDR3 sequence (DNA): TGTGCCAGCAGCTTAGCGATGACTAGCGGGCTCCGTCGGACCGGGGGGCTGTTTTTT.

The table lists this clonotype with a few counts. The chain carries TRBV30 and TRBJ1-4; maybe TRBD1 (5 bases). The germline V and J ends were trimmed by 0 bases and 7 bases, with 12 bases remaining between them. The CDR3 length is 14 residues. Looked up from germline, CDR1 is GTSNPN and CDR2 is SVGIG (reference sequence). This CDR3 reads CAWSVTGRSEKLFF. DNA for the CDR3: TGTGCCTGGAGTGTTACGGGACGTTCTGAAAAACTGTTTTTT.

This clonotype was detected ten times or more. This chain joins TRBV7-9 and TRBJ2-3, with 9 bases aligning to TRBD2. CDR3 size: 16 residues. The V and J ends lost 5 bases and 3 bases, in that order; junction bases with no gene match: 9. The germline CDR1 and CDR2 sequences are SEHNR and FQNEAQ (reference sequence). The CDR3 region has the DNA TGTGCCAGCAGCCTCTCTCTAGCGGGGACGACAGATACGCAGTATTTT. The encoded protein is CASSLSLAGTTDTQYF.

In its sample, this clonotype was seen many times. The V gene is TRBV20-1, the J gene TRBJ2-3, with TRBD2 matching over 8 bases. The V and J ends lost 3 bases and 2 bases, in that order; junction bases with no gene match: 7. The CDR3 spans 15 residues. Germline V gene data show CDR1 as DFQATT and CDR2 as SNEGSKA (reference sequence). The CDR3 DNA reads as TGCAGTGCTAGGATTGCGGGGGGCCCCACAGATACGCAGTATTTT. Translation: CSARIAGGPTDTQYF.

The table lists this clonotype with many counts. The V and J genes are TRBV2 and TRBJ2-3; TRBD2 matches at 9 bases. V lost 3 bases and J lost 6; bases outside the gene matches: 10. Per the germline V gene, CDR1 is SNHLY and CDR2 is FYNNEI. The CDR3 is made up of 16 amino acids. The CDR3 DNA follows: TGTGCCAGCAGTGATAATAGCGGGGGACCCACGGATACGCAGTATTTT. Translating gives CASSDNSGGPTDTQYF.

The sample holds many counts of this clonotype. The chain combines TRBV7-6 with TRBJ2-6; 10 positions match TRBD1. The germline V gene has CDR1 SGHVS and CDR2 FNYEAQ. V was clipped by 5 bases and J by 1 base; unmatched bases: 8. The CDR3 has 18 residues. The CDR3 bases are TGTGCCAGCAGCGTAGGACAGGGGGTCGGATCTGGGGCCAACGTCCTGACTTTC. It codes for CASSVGQGVGSGANVLTF.

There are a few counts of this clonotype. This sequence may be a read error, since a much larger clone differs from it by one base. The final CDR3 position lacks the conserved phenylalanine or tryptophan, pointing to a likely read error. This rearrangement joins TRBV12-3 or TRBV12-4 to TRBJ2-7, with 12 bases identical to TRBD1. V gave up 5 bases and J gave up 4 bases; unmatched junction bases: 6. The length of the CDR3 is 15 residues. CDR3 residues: CASSQPGQGAYEQYL. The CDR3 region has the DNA TGTGCCAGCAGTCAACCGGGACAGGGGGCTTACGAGCAGTACCTC.